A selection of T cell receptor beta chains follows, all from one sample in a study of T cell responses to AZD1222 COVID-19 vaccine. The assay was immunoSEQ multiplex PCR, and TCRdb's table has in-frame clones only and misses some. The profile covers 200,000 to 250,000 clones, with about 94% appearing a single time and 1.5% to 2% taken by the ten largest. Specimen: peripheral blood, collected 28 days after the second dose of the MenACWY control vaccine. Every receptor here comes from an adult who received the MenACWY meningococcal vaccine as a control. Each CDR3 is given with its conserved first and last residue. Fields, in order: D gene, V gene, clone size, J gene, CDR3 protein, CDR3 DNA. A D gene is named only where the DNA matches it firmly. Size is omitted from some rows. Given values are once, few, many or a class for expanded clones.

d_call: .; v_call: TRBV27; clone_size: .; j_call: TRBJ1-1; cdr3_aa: CASSLYPGALNTEAFF; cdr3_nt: TGTGCCAGCAGTCTTTACCCAGGGGCCTTGAACACTGAAGCTTTCTTT
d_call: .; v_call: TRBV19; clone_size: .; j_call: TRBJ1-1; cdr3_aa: CASRNRPRGTEAFF; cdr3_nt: TGTGCCAGTAGGAATCGGCCAAGGGGCACTGAAGCTTTCTTT
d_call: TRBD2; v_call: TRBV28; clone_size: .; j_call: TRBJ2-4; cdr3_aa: CASSSLAGAQNIQYF; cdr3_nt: TGTGCCAGCAGTTCACTAGCGGGAGCCCAAAACATTCAGTACTTC
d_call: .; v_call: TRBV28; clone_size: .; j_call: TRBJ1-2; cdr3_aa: CASSYRVGGYTF; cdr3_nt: TGTGCCAGCAGTTACAGGGTGGGTGGCTACACCTTC
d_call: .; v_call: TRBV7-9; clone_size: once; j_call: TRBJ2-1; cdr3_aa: CASSLGSAGPSYNEQFF; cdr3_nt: TGTGCCAGCAGCTTAGGAAGCGCGGGACCTTCCTACAATGAGCAGTTCTTC
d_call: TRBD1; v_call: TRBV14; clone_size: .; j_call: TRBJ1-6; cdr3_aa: CASSARTGDSPLHF; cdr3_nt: TGTGCCAGCAGCGCCCGGACAGGGGATTCACCCCTCCACTTT
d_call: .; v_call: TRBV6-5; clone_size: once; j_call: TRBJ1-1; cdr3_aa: CASSPPGGSTEAFF; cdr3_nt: TGTGCCAGCAGTCCCCCCGGGGGAAGCACTGAAGCTTTCTTT
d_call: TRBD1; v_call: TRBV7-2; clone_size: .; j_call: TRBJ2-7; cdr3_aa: CASRSQGVAYEQYF; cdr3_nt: TGTGCCAGCAGGTCTCAGGGGGTCGCCTACGAGCAGTACTTC
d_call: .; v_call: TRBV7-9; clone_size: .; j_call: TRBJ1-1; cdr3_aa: CASSLPVGSPDTEAFF; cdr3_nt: TGTGCCAGCAGCTTACCGGTGGGCAGCCCGGACACTGAAGCTTTCTTT
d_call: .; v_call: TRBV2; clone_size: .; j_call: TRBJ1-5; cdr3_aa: CASRATGETQHF; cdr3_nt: TGTGCCAGCCGGGCGACGGGGGAAACCCAGCATTTT
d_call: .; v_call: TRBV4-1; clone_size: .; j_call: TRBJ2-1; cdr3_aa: CASSYPGHTRHEQFF; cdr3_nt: TGCGCCAGCAGCTACCCGGGACACACGAGGCATGAGCAGTTCTTC
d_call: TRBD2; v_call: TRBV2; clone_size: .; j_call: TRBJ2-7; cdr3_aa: CASSEELAGGRYEQYF; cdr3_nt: TGTGCCAGCAGTGAAGAGCTAGCGGGGGGGCGTTACGAGCAGTACTTC
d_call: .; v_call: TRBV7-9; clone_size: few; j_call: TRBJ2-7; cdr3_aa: CASSLGGPYEQYF; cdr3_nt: TGTGCCAGCAGCTTAGGGGGGCCCTACGAGCAGTACTTC
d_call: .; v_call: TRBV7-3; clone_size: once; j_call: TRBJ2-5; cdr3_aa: CASSLRPSGETQYF; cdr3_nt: TGTGCCAGCAGCTTAAGACCCTCTGGGGAGACCCAGTACTTC
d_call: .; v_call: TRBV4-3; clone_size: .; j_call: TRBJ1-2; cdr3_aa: CASSQARGGGVYGYTF; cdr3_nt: TGCGCCAGCAGCCAAGCAAGGGGGGGCGGTGTCTATGGCTACACCTTC
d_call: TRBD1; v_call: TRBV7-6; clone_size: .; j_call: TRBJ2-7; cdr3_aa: CASSLASRGPSYEQYF; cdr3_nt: TGTGCCAGCAGCTTAGCGAGCAGGGGGCCCTCCTACGAGCAGTACTTC
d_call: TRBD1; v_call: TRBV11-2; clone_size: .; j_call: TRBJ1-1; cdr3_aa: CASRRQGNTEAFF; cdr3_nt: TGTGCCAGCAGGAGACAGGGGAACACTGAAGCTTTCTTT
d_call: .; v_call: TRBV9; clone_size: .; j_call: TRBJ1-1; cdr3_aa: CASSPGGLNTEAFF; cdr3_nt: TGTGCCAGCAGCCCGGGGGGCCTGAACACTGAAGCTTTCTTT
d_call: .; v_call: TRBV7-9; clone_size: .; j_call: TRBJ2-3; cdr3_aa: CASRHSTDTQYF; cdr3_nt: TGTGCCAGCAGGCATAGCACAGATACGCAGTATTTT
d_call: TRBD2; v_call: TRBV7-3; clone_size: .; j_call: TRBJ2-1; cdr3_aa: CASSLWGSGGIGEQFF; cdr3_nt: TGTGCCAGCAGCTTGTGGGGTAGCGGGGGGATAGGAGAGCAGTTCTTC
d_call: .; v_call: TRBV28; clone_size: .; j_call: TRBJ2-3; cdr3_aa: CASSLETDTQYF; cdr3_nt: TGTGCCAGCAGTTTAGAGACAGATACGCAGTATTTT
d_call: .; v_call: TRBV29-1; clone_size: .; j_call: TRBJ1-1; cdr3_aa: CSVGTELNTEAFF; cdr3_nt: TGCAGCGTCGGGACTGAATTGAACACTGAAGCTTTCTTT
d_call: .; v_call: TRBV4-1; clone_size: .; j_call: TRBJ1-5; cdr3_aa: CASSQDQKSNQPQHF; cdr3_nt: TGCGCCAGCAGCCAAGACCAGAAAAGCAATCAGCCCCAGCATTTT
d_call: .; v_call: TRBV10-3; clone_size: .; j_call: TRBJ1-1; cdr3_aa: CAINPAGENTEAFF; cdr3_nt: TGTGCCATCAATCCCGCGGGGGAAAACACTGAAGCTTTCTTT
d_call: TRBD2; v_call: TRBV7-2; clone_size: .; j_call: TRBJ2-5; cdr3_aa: CASGALAGTGETQYF; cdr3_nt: TGTGCCAGCGGTGCCTTAGCGGGAACGGGGGAGACCCAGTACTTC
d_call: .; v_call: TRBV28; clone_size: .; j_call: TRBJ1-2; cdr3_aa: CASSLNPNYGYTF; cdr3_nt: TGTGCCAGCAGTTTGAATCCTAACTATGGCTACACCTTC
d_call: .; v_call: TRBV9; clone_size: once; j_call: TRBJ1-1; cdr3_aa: CASSVDGPTEAFF; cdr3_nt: TGTGCCAGCAGCGTAGACGGCCCTACTGAAGCTTTCTTT
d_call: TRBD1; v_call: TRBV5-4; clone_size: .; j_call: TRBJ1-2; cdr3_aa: CASSGDRGDYGYTF; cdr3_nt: TGTGCCAGCAGCGGGGACAGGGGCGACTATGGCTACACCTTC
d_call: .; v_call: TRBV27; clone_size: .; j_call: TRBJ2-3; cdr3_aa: CASSLGDGDTQYF; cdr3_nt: TGTGCCAGCAGTTTGGGGGATGGAGATACGCAGTATTTT
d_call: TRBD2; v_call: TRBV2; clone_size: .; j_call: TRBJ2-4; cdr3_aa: CASSETGRGENIQYF; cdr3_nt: TGTGCCAGCAGTGAAACTGGGCGGGGGGAAAACATTCAGTACTTC
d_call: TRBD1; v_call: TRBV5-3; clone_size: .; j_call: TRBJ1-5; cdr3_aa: CARSSNRGRGNQPQHF; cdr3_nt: TGTGCCAGAAGCTCAAACAGGGGCAGGGGCAATCAGCCCCAGCATTTT
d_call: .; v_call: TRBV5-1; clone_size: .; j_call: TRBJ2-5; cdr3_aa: CASSLGGGTQETQYF; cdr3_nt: TGCGCCAGCAGCTTGGGCGGGGGCACCCAAGAGACCCAGTACTTC
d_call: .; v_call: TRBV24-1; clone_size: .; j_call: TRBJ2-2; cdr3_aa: CATSDRDFSDAGELFF; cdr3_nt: TGTGCCACCAGTGACCGGGACTTCTCAGATGCCGGGGAGCTGTTTTTT
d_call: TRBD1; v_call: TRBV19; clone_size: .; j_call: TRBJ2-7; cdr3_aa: CASGDRAGEQYF; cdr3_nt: TGTGCCAGTGGGGACAGGGCAGGCGAGCAGTACTTC
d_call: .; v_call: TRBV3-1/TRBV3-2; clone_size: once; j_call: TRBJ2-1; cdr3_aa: CASSQLNEQFF; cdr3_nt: TGTGCCAGCAGCCAACTGAATGAGCAGTTCTTC
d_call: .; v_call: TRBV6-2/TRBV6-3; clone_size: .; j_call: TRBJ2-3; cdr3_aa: CASSYGDSSTDTQYF; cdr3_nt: TGTGCCAGCAGTTACGGTGACTCGTCCACAGATACGCAGTATTTT
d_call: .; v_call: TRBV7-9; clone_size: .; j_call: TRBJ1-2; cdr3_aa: CASSFLNYGYTF; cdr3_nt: TGTGCCAGCAGCTTCCTAAACTATGGCTACACCTTC
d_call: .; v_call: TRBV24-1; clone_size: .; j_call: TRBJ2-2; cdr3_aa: CATSDKSVPTGELFF; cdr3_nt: TGTGCCACCAGTGATAAGTCGGTTCCGACCGGGGAGCTGTTTTTT
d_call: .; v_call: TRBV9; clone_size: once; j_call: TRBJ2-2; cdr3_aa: CASSPQPGGRGNTGELFF; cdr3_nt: TGTGCCAGCAGCCCTCAGCCTGGAGGCCGAGGGAACACCGGGGAGCTGTTTTTT
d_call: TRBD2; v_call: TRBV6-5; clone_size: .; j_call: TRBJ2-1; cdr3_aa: CASSFSAGGDEQFF; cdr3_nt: TGTGCCAGCAGTTTTTCAGCGGGGGGCGATGAGCAGTTCTTC
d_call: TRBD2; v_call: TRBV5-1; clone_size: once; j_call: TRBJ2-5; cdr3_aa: CASSLYLAGGQETQYF; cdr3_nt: TGCGCCAGCAGCCTGTACTTAGCGGGGGGACAAGAGACCCAGTACTTC
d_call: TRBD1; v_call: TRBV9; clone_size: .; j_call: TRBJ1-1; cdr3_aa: CASSAGTGGNTEAFF; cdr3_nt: TGTGCCAGCAGCGCTGGGACAGGGGGAAACACTGAAGCTTTCTTT
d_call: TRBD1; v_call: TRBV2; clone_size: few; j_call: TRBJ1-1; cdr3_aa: CASTGQQNTEAFF; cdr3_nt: TGTGCCAGTACGGGACAGCAGAACACTGAAGCTTTCTTT
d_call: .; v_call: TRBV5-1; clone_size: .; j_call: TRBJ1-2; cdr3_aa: CASSLTGLFYGYTF; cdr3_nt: TGCGCCAGCAGCTTGACAGGCCTTTTCTATGGCTACACCTTC
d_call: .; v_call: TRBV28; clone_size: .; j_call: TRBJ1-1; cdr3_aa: CASSPKTRNTEAFF; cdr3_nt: TGTGCCAGCAGTCCGAAGACACGAAACACTGAAGCTTTCTTT
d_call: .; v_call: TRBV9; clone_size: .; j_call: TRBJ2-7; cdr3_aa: CASSEGHEQYF; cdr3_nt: TGTGCCAGCAGCGAGGGCCACGAGCAGTACTTC
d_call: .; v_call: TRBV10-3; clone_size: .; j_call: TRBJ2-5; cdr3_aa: CAIQPGELETQYF; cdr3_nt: TGTGCCATCCAACCCGGGGAGTTGGAGACCCAGTACTTC
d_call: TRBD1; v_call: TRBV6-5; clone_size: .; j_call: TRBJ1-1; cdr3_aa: CASSYSTQGARTEAFF; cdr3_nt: TGTGCCAGCAGTTACTCGACCCAGGGGGCTAGGACTGAAGCTTTCTTT
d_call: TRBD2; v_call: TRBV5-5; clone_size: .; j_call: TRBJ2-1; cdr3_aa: CASSGTSGGLLGNEQFF; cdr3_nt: TGTGCCAGCAGCGGGACTAGCGGGGGGCTACTTGGGAATGAGCAGTTCTTC